This is a list of T cell receptor beta chains from one sample in a study of CD8 T cells in ankylosing spondylitis. TCRdb processed the 5' RACE reads anew with MiXCR; each CDR3 protein has one entry. The sample carries 150,000 to 200,000 distinct CDR3 sequences, just over 9.5% recorded once. Sequenced: blood, either unsorted or a sorted T cell fraction (not recorded which). These receptors were collected from a female donor with ankylosing spondylitis or in good health (not recorded which). The CDR3 runs from the conserved cysteine through the conserved F or W. A D gene is named only where the DNA matches it firmly. A row's size may be missing; if present it is once, few, many or a size class.

cdr3_nt | cdr3_aa | d_call | clone_size | j_call | v_call
TGTGCTGGGGAGGGAGCCAAGGGTGAGCAGTTCTTC | CAGEGAKGEQFF | TRBD2 | NA | TRBJ2-1 | TRBV12-5
TGCGCCAGCAGCCAAGATGGTAGCCCCTACAATGAGCAGTTCTTC | CASSQDGSPYNEQFF | NA | few | TRBJ2-1 | TRBV4-1
TGTGCCAGCACCTTGGACAGGGGACAGCCCCAGCATTTT | CASTLDRGQPQHF | TRBD1 | NA | TRBJ1-5 | TRBV12-3/TRBV12-4
TGTGCCAGCAGCTCAAATACCGGGACAGCCCACGAGCAGTACTTC | CASSSNTGTAHEQYF | TRBD1 | few | TRBJ2-7 | TRBV7-8
TGTGCCAGCAGTTACTCTAGACGGATGTATAGCAATCAGCCCCAGCATTTT | CASSYSRRMYSNQPQHF | NA | few | TRBJ1-5 | TRBV6-2/TRBV6-3
TGTGCCAGCAGCTTGGGACTCCGCTACAATGAGCAGTTCTTC | CASSLGLRYNEQFF | NA | NA | TRBJ2-1 | TRBV9
TGTGCCAGCAGCTTAGTTCAGGCAAGCTCCTACGAGCAGTACTTC | CASSLVQASSYEQYF | NA | NA | TRBJ2-7 | TRBV7-2
TGTGCCAGCAGTTACGCTATTACCGGGACAGGGGACACCTACGAGCAGTACTTC | CASSYAITGTGDTYEQYF | TRBD1 | NA | TRBJ2-7 | TRBV6-2/TRBV6-3
TGTGCCAGCGGGATGGGTGGGACAGAGCAGTTCTTC | CASGMGGTEQFF | NA | NA | TRBJ2-1 | TRBV27
TGTGCCAGCAGCGGAGATTCGAACAATGAGCAGTTCTTC | CASSGDSNNEQFF | NA | few | TRBJ2-1 | TRBV7-9
TGTGCCAGCAGCACCGGGACAGGGTTCATGAACACTGAAGCTTTCTTT | CASSTGTGFMNTEAFF | TRBD1 | NA | TRBJ1-1 | TRBV9
TGTGCCAGCAGTTCCACGGGTTTTGTCCATGAGCAGTTCTTC | CASSSTGFVHEQFF | NA | NA | TRBJ2-1 | TRBV6-2/TRBV6-3
TGTGCCAGCAGTTCGAGACTCCCTAAAGGGGAGCAGTACTTC | CASSSRLPKGEQYF | NA | NA | TRBJ2-7 | TRBV2
TGTGCCAGCAGCTTAGATTGGGAGACCCAGTACTTC | CASSLDWETQYF | NA | few | TRBJ2-5 | TRBV7-9
TGTGCCAGCTCATCGACTAGCGGGGTAGACAATGAGCAGTTCTTC | CASSSTSGVDNEQFF | TRBD2 | many | TRBJ2-1 | TRBV18
TGTGCCAGCAGCTCTGGGGGGTTCACTAGCAATCAGCCCCAGCATTTT | CASSSGGFTSNQPQHF | NA | many | TRBJ1-5 | TRBV7-8
TGCAGTGCTCCATCCCGGGACAGTAATGAAAAACTGTTTTTT | CSAPSRDSNEKLFF | TRBD1 | NA | TRBJ1-4 | TRBV20-1
TGTGCTAGCAGCTTTCAGCGGGACATCAACAATGAGCAGTTCTTC | CASSFQRDINNEQFF | NA | few | TRBJ2-1 | TRBV7-7